The clone carrying this T cell receptor (beta chain) came up a few times. No antigen is known for it. This sample is drawn from a study of blood T cells in healthy people across ages. Study results and caveats: In these data, TCR beta diversity tracked strongly with naive T cell percentage.

Through a sample-barcoded 5' primer and a J-beta primer mix, a second PCR was run for about 7 to 12 cycles. CDR3-containing paired-end reads numbered at least 2.5 million in each sample. Each CDR3 protein gets one entry after TCRdb re-called the 5' RACE reads with MiXCR. The data hold a few hundred thousand distinct CDR3 sequences, with roughly 26% observed a single time. V dropped 1 base and J dropped 6 bases, with 11 bases sitting between them. In germline, CDR1 is SGHDT, CDR2 YYEEEE. This CDR3 is 14 amino acids long. Healthy Russian Caucasian donors spanned ages roughly 6 to 100 years. Researchers isolated at least 6 million PBMCs per sample.

The chain links TRBV5-6 to TRBJ2-4; D ambiguous. The sequencing sample was made of blood. The clonotype was recovered from a woman between 65 and 79 years old in good health. The CDR3 DNA is TGTGCCAGCAGCTTGATGACTTCTAGAAACATTCAGTACTTC. This gives the protein CASSLMTSRNIQYF.